This T cell receptor beta chain was sequenced during a study of cytomegalovirus exposure and HLA in healthy donors. Germline V gene sequence: CDR1 MDHEN, CDR2 SYDVKM. V lost 0 bases and J lost 5, with 8 bases in between. The CDR3 covers 15 residues. Profiling relied on immunoSEQ multiplex PCR, and the TCRdb table lists in-frame clones only, not all of them. The sample carries 150,000 to 250,000 clones, 81% recorded once. The specimen was PBMCs. The chain joins TRBV28 to TRBJ1-6; D gene uncertain. This clonotype was sampled from a woman aged 25 to 45 in good health and CMV-seronegative. The DNA of the CDR3 is TGTGCCAGCAGTTTATGGGCCAGAAATAATTCACCCCTCCACTTT. Translation gives CASSLWARNNSPLHF.